Given below is one T cell receptor (beta chain) in context. The source of the sample is a study of blood T cells in healthy people across ages. CDR1 is ENHRY and CDR2 is SYGVKD in the germline V gene. Trimming stripped 2 bases from V and 8 bases from J, with 15 bases between. This CDR3 region has 14 residues. Alongside a J-beta primer mix, a sample-barcoded 5' primer served in a second PCR lasting about 7 to 11 cycles. A single record per CDR3 protein comes from TCRdb applying MiXCR to the 5' RACE reads. The profile shows approximately 900,000 distinct CDR3 sequences, almost 30% of them singletons. Per individual sample, total RNA of at least 5.5 micrograms was extracted. These same records also appear under a second study, on T cells of mothers and their children. That paper notes: Related mother-child pairs showed slightly higher but non-significant overlap than unrelated pairs. No persistent microchimeric T cell clones were detected.

This TCR derives from a woman in her forties in good health. Sample: blood. J is TRBJ1-2 and V is TRBV10-3; D possibly corresponds to TRBD1 (5 bases). In DNA, the CDR3 is TGTGCCATCAGTGAGCAAACCCAGGGTCGGGGCTACACCTTC. Translating it yields CAISEQTQGRGYTF.